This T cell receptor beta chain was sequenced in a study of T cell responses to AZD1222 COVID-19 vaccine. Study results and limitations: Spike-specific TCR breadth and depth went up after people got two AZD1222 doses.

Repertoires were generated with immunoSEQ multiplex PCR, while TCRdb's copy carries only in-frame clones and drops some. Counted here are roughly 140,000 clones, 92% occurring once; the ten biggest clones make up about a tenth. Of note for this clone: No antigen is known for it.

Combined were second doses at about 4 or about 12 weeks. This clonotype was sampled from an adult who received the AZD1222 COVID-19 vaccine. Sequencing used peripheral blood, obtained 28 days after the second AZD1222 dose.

CDR3 sequence: CASSPGGGDSYNEQFF. In DNA, the CDR3 is TGTGCCAGTAGTCCAGGAGGGGGGGATTCCTACAATGAGCAGTTCTTC. The chain joins TRBV19 to TRBJ2-1, with TRBD2 as a possible D gene (7 bases). CDR1 and CDR2 from the germline V gene are LNHDA and SQIVND (reference sequence). The CDR3 extends over 16 amino acids. Trimming shortened V by 5 bases and J by 1 base, and 15 bases separated the two germline ends.